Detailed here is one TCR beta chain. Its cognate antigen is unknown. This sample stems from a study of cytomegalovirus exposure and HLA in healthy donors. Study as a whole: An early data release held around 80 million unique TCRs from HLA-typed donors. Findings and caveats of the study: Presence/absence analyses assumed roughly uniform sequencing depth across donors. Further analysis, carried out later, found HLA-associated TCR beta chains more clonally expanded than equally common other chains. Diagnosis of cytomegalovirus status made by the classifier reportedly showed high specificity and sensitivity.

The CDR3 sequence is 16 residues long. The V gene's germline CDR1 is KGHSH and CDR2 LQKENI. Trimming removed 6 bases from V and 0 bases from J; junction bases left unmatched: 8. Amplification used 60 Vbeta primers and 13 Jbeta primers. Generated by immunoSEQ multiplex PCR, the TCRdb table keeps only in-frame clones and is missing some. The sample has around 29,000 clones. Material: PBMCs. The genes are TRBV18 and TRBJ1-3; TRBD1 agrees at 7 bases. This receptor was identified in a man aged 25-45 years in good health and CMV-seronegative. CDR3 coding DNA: TGTGCCAGCTCCCCAGGGGGGGGAAGCTCTGGAAACACCATATATTTT. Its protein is CASSPGGGSSGNTIYF.